The clone carrying this T cell receptor (beta chain) occurred a few times. The antigen is undetermined. Profiled with immunoSEQ multiplex PCR; TCRdb holds only in-frame clones, not every one. Of over 85,000 clones listed, roughly 80% are singletons. The data stem from a study of OX40 agonist ivuxolimab in advanced cancers. About the research overall: Prior therapy, whether anti-PD-1, anti-PD-L1 or anti-CTLA-4, was allowed, and approximately 40% had some.

Patients were ruled out by autoimmune disease history or systemic immunosuppression. Blood samples were obtained at baseline, cycle 4 day 1, and cycle 7 day 1. Trimming took 0 bases from V and 6 from J, leaving 9 bases between them. The germline gives CDR1 SGHAT, CDR2 FQNNGV. The CDR3 consists of 13 residues. Whole-study results and caveats: Undetermined was the antigen specificity of the expanded peripheral T cells.

The rearrangement links TRBV11-2 to TRBJ2-7; the D is unclear. The material sequenced was CD4+ or CD8+ T cells sorted from blood, taken in a trial of the OX40 agonist ivuxolimab. This clonotype was sampled from an adult with an advanced solid tumor such as melanoma, head and neck, liver or kidney cancer. This CDR3 is CASSLDLRLEQYF. The CDR3 coding sequence is TGTGCCAGCAGCTTAGATCTCAGACTCGAGCAGTACTTC. The full variable domain, rest sourced from reference TRBV11-2 and TRBJ2-7, is EAGVAQSPRYKIIEKRQSVAFWCNPISGHATLYWYQQILGQGPKLLIQFQNNGVVDDSQLPKDRFSAERLKGVDSTLKIQPAKLEDSAVYLCASSLDLRLEQYFGPGTRLTVT.